This TCR beta chain was recovered during a study of blood T cell repertoires in COVID-19. Study as a whole: Sites across the United States, Italy and Spain contributed samples from acute and convalescent COVID-19. The cDNA or gDNA used as material had been derived from T cells, B-cell-depleted T cells, or PBMCs.

Looked up from germline, CDR1 is LGHDT and CDR2 is YNNKEL (reference sequence). The CDR3 has 16 residues. Trimming pared 2 bases from V and 0 bases from J, leaving 10 bases between. Original data processing: Scientists estimated how many nucleated cells there were by amplifying reference gene primers. Sequencing used immunoSEQ multiplex PCR; TCRdb keeps in-frame clones, though not all of them. The D gene and trimming were derived from the DNA, and the V and J assignments and clone size from that table. The data contain 230,000 or so clones, 75% to 85% of them singletons. This clone was seen many times.

Sequenced input: peripheral blood. This receptor was taken from a woman in her thirties or forties who had recovered from COVID-19. The rearrangement links TRBV3-1 (or the pseudogene TRBV3-2) to TRBJ2-2; D is unclear. CDR3 sequence (DNA): TGTGCCAGCAGCCAACATGGTCTAGCGAACACCGGGGAGCTGTTTTTT. Translation gives CASSQHGLANTGELFF.